Below, one TCR beta chain is given with its context. The clone's antigen remains unknown. No base quality values were provided; no much bigger clone lies one nucleotide off. The library was obtained by 5' RACE. Sequencer: Illumina HiSeq 2500. A second PCR of roughly 7 to 11 cycles was performed with a sample-barcoded 5' primer and a J-beta primer mix. A template-switch 5' adaptor carrying 12 random nucleotides introduced a unique molecular identifier onto each TCR beta cDNA molecule. Each sample yielded at least 2.5 million CDR3-containing paired-end reads. All of the RNA was converted into first-strand cDNA using the Mint cDNA synthesis kit, with a TRBC-specific oligonucleotide serving as the primer. Following uracil-DNA glycosylase treatment, all cDNA underwent a first 18-cycle PCR with the universal primers M1SS and BC2_uni_R. From the authors' description of their analysis: For normalization, 1 million high-quality reads were randomly selected from each sample, with every read carrying a distinct molecular identifier. Instead of being binned into consensus sequences, reads with shared molecular identifiers were discarded. MiTCR, with a Q25 quality threshold and the strictest error-elimination algorithm, was used for CDR3 identification, clonotype clustering and error correction. A nonparametric unseen species model using Euler transformation provided a lower-bound estimate of total TCR beta diversity. Using fastp trimming at Q25 and MiXCR clonotype assembly, TCRdb reanalyzed the public sequencing data and kept in-frame beta chains. Here each entry gathers all rows of one CDR3 protein and keeps the most common genes and DNA. The V and J calls here are based on TCRdb, not the publication. Within this sample are 800,000 to 1,000,000 distinct CDR3 sequences, with approximately 49% of them counted one time only. About an eighth of the sample goes to the ten largest clones.

V is pruned by 6 bases and J by 2 bases, leaving 5 bases of the junction without a gene match. CDR3 length: 14 amino acids, cysteine to phenylalanine. This entry keeps only the CDR3 DNA: 42 bases, framed from base 1. Per the germline V gene, MNHEY is the CDR1 and SVGEGT is the CDR2. Donors were under 40 systemically healthy Caucasian individuals from Russia aged roughly 6 to 95 years. Each donor gave 8 to 10 milliliters of peripheral blood, collected into EDTA-treated Vacutainer tubes. Ficoll-Paque density-gradient centrifugation was used to isolate PBMCs, with at least 6 million per sample. Trizol reagent was used to extract total RNA from the PBMCs, yielding at least 5.5 micrograms per sample. For every donor, flow cytometry on a PBMC aliquot measured the percentage of naive CD45RAhigh/CD27high T cells. The sample belongs to a study of blood T cells in healthy people across ages (dated by TCRdb to the mid-2010s). Turning to the overall study: In model experiments, template switching captured roughly one uniquely barcoded TCR beta cDNA molecule for every two T cells. Using deep sequencing normalized with unique cDNA molecular identifiers, the study measured how TCR beta repertoire diversity changes with age. The donors were split into four age groups: young (average roughly 15 years), middle-aged (roughly 39), aged (over 55) and long-lived (approximately 80). The study analyzed two additional independent replicas of 1 million unique cDNA reads from the same blood draw for two donors, one aged 18 to 30 and one aged 80 or older. Donors of different ages were randomly distributed across sequencing lanes to avoid experimental bias. Findings and caveats that apply to the study as a whole: As age increased, observed TCR beta diversity per million T cells dropped in a roughly linear way, and a significant reduction was already evident by age 40. Estimates of total diversity based on one million sequenced T cells were considered lower bounds and underestimates. Conclusive comparison of naive and antigen-experienced compartments was prevented by the profiling of bulk unsorted PBMCs. The long-lived group showed more naive CD4+ T cells, fewer expanded clones and increased TCR diversity than the aged group, suggesting age selection. Because donor CMV infection status was unknown, age-related changes in expanded clonotypes were potentially confounded. Observed TCR beta diversity correlated strongly with the percentage of naive T cells measured by flow cytometry.

The receptor was isolated from a young man in good health. Sequenced input: blood. The rearrangement combines TRBV6-2 or TRBV6-3 with TRBJ2-3; a stretch of 7 junction bases matches TRBD2. The CDR3 region: CASRTGGYTDTQYF. The DNA is as follows: TGTGCCAGCAGAACGGGGGGATACACAGATACGCAGTATTTT.